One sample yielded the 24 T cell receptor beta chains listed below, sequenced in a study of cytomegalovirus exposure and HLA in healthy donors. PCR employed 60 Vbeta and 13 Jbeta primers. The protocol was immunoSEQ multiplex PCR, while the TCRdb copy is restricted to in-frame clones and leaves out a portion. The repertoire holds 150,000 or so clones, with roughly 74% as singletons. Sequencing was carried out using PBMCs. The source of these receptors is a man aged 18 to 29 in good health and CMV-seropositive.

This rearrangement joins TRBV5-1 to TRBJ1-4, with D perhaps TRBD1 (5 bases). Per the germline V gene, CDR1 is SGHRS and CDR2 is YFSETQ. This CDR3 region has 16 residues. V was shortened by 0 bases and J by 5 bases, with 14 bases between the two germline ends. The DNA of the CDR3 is TGCGCCAGCAGCTTGGCGCCGACAGTGCTGAATGAAAAACTGTTTTTT. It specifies CASSLAPTVLNEKLFF.

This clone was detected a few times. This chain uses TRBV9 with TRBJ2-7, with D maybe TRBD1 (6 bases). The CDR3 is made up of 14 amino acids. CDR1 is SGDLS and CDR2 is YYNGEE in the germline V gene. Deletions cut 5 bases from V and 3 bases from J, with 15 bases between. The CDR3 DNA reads TGTGCCAGCAGAGCGGAGGACAGCAACTACGAGCAGTACTTC. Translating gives CASRAEDSNYEQYF.

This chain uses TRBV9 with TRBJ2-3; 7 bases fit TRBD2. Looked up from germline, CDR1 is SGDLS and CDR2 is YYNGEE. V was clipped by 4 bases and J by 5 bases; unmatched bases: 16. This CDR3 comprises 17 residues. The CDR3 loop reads CASSQLRRAGEEDTQYF. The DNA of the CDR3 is TGTGCCAGCAGCCAATTACGCAGGGCGGGAGAGGAAGATACGCAGTATTTT.

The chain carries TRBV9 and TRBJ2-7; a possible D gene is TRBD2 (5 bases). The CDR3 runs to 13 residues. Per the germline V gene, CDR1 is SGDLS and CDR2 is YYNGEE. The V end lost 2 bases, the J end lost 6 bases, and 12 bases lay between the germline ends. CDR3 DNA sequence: TGTGCCAGCAGCGTCGACCGGGGTCCCGAGCAGTACTTC. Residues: CASSVDRGPEQYF.

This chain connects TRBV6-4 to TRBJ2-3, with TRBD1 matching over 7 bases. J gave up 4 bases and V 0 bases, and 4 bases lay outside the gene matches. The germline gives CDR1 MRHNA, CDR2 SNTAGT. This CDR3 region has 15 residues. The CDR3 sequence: CASSDSPGGPDTQYF. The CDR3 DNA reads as TGTGCCAGCAGTGACTCGCCAGGGGGTCCAGATACGCAGTATTTT.

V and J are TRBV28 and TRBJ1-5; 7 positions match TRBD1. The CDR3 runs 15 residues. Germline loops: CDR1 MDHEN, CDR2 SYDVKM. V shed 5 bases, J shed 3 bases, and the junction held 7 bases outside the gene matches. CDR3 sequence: CASSRQGFHNQPQHF. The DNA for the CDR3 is TGTGCCAGCAGTAGACAGGGTTTCCACAATCAGCCCCAGCATTTT.

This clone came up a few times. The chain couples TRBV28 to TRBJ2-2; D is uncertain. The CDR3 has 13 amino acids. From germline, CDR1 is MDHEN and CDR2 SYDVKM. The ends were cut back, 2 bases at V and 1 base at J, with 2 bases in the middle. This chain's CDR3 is CASSLQNTGELFF. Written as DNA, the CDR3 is TGTGCCAGCAGTTTACAGAACACCGGGGAGCTGTTTTTT.

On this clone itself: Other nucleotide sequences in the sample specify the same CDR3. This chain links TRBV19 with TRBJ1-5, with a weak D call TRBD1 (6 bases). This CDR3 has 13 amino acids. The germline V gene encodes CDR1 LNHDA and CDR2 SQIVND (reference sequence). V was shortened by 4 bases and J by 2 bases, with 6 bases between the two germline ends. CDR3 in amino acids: CASSRQGNQPQHF. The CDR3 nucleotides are TGTGCCAGTAGTAGACAGGGCAATCAGCCCCAGCATTTT. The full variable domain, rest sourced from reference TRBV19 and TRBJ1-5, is DGGITQSPKYLFRKEGQNVTLSCEQNLNHDAMYWYRQDPGQGLRLIYYSQIVNDFQKGDIAEGYSVSREKKESFPLTVTSAQKNPTAFYLCASSRQGNQPQHFGDGTRLSIL.

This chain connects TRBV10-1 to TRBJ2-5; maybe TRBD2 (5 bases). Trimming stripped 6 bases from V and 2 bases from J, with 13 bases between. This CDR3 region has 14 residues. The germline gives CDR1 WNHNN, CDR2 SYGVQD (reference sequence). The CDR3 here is CASSPNGVQETQYF. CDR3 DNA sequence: TGCGCCAGCAGCCCAAACGGGGTACAAGAGACCCAGTACTTC.

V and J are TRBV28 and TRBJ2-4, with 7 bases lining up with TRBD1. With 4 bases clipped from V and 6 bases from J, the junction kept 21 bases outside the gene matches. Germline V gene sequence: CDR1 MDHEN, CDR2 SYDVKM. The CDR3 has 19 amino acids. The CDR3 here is CASSYPSGRGTGESNIQYF. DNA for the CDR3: TGTGCCAGCAGTTACCCTTCGGGCCGAGGAACAGGGGAGTCAAACATTCAGTACTTC.

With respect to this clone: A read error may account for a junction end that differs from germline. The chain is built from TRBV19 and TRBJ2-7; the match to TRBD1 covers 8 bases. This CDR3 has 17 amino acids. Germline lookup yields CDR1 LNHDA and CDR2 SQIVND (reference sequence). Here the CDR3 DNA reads TGTGCCAGTAGTACCCCCCGACAGGGGCCGACCTCCCACGAGCAGTACTTC. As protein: CASSTPRQGPTSHEQYF.

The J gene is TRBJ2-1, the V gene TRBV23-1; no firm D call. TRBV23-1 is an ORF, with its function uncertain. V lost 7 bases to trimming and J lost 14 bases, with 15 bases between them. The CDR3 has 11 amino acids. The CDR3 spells CASIQRRTEFF. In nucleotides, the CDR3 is TGCGCCAGCATACAACGGAGAACGGAGTTCTTC.

The CDR3 protein is CASSHPTGGISYEQYF. DNA of the CDR3: TGCGCCAGCAGCCACCCGACAGGGGGGATCTCCTACGAGCAGTACTTC. V and J are TRBV4-1 and TRBJ2-7, with TRBD1 matching 9 bases. The CDR3 consists of 16 residues. V lost 3 bases and J lost 0; bases outside the gene matches: 6. CDR1 and CDR2 from the germline V gene are MGHRA and YSYEKL.

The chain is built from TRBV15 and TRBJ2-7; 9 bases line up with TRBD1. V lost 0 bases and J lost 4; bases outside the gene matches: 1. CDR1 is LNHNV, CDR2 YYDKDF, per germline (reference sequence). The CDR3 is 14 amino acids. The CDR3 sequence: CATSREGTGYEQYF. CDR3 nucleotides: TGTGCCACCAGCAGAGAGGGGACAGGGTACGAGCAGTACTTC.

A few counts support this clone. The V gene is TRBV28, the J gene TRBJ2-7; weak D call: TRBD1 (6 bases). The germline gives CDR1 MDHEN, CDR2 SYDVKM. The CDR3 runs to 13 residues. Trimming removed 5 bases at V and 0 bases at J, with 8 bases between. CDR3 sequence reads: CASSGTTSYEQYF. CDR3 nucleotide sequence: TGTGCCAGCAGTGGGACAACCTCCTACGAGCAGTACTTC.

The CDR3 spells CAWSVLTSGRNEQFF. The CDR3 bases are TGTGCCTGGAGTGTCCTCACTAGCGGGAGGAATGAGCAGTTCTTC. The chain is built from TRBV30 and TRBJ2-1; 12 nucleotides match TRBD2. CDR1 is GTSNPN, CDR2 SVGIG, per germline (reference sequence). This CDR3 has 15 residues. J gave up 7 bases and V 0 bases, and 4 bases lay outside the gene matches.

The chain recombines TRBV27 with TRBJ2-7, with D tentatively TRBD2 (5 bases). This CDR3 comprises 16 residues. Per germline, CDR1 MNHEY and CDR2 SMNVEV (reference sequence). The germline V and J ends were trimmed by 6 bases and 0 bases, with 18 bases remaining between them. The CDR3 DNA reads TGTGCCAGCAGCCCTAGTACTGGGGAGAGCTCCTACGAGCAGTACTTC. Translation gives CASSPSTGESSYEQYF.

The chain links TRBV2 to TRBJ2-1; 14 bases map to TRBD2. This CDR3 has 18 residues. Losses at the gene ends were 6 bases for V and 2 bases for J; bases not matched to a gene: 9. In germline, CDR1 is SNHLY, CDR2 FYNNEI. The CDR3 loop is CASRMGLAGAATYNEQFF. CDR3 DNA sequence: TGTGCCAGCAGGATGGGACTAGCGGGAGCTGCGACCTACAATGAGCAGTTCTTC.

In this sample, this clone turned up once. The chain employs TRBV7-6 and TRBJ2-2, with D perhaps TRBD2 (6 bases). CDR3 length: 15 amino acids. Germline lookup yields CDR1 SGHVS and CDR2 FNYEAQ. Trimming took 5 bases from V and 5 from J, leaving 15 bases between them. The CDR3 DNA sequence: TGTGCCAGCAGCCCCAGGAGGGGCGGGACCGGGGAGCTGTTTTTT. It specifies CASSPRRGGTGELFF.

The CDR3 DNA sequence: TGTGCCAGCAGGACTCCCGCCTACAATGAGCAGTTCTTC. Its protein product is CASRTPAYNEQFF. The chain uses TRBV2 and TRBJ2-1; D remains ambiguous. The ends were cut back, 6 bases at V and 2 bases at J, with 8 bases in the middle. The germline gives CDR1 SNHLY, CDR2 FYNNEI. The CDR3 contains 13 residues.

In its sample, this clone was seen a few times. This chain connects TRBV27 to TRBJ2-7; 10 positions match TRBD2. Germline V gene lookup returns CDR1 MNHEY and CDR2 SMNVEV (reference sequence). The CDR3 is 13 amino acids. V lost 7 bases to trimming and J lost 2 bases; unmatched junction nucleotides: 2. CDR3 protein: CASTSGSTYEQYF. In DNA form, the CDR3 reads TGTGCCAGCACTAGCGGGAGCACCTACGAGCAGTACTTC.

CDR3 bases: TGCAGCGCCCGGCGCGGGGGAGGTGGCAATGAGCAGTTCTTC. It encodes CSARRGGGGNEQFF. V and J are TRBV29-1 and TRBJ2-1; TRBD2 matches at 7 bases. The J segment lost 6 bases and the V segment lost 7 bases, leaving 12 bases of the junction unmatched. The germline CDR1 and CDR2 sequences are SQVTM and ANQGSEA. The CDR3 sequence is 14 residues long.

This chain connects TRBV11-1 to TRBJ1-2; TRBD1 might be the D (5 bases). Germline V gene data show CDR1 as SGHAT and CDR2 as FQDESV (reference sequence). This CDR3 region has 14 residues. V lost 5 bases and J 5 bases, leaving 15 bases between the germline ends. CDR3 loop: CASSPTPGGYGYTF. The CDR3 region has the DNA TGTGCCAGCAGCCCTACCCCGGGGGGTTATGGCTACACCTTC.

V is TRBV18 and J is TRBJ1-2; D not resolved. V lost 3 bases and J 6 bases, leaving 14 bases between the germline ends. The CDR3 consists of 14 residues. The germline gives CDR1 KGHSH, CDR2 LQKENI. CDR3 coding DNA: TGTGCCAGCTCACCGAGGCCCGGACTCCATGGCTACACCTTC. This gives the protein CASSPRPGLHGYTF.